These 21 T cell receptor beta chains were sequenced from one sample in a study of CD8 T cells in ankylosing spondylitis. One entry per CDR3 protein results from TCRdb running MiXCR on the 5' RACE reads. The sample contains 15,000 to 20,000 distinct CDR3 sequences, under 8.5% of which appear only once. Sequenced sample: blood. These receptors came from a male donor with ankylosing spondylitis or in good health (not recorded which).

This clonotype has only a few counts. The J gene is TRBJ2-3, the V gene TRBV20-1; 11 bases fit TRBD1. The CDR3 runs 18 residues. The V gene's germline CDR1 is DFQATT and CDR2 SNEGSKA (reference sequence). V lost 2 bases and J lost 1; bases outside the gene matches: 11. The CDR3 nucleotides read TGCAGTGCTAGATCAACCTGGACAGGGGGCACGGGCACAGATACGCAGTATTTT. Its protein product is CSARSTWTGGTGTDTQYF.

This clonotype was counted ten times or more. The chain is built from TRBV3-1 and TRBJ2-2; D might be TRBD2 (5 bases). The CDR3 runs 14 residues. Germline-derived CDR1 and CDR2 are LGHDT and YNNKEL (reference sequence). Trimming pared 7 bases from V and 7 bases from J, leaving 16 bases between. CDR3 nucleotides: TGTGCCAGCACATCGGGGTTCGCGGTCGGGGAGCTGTTTTTT. Translation gives CASTSGFAVGELFF. The entire variable domain, with the rest obtained from reference TRBV3-1 and TRBJ2-2, is as follows: DTAVSQTPKYLVTQMGNDKSIKCEQNLGHDTMYWYKQDSKKFLKIMFSYNNKELIINETVPNRFSPKSPDKAHLNLHINSLELGDSAVYFCASTSGFAVGELFFGEGSRLTVL.

In this sample, this clonotype turned up many times. V gene TRBV12-3 or TRBV12-4 combines with J gene TRBJ2-7; 12 bases agree with TRBD2. The CDR3 sequence is 15 residues long. Trimming took 5 bases from V and 5 from J; bases not matched to a gene: 7. Here the CDR3 reads CASSKLAGGPHEQYV. The CDR3 coding sequence is TGTGCCAGCAGTAAGCTAGCGGGGGGGCCGCACGAGCAGTACGTC.

This clonotype occurred many times. V gene TRBV7-2 combines with J gene TRBJ1-1, with D perhaps TRBD1 (5 bases). Deletions cut 1 base from V and 6 bases from J, with 15 bases between. The CDR3 totals 15 residues. Per germline, CDR1 SGHTA and CDR2 FQGNSA. The CDR3 sequence is CASSLGEQPGAEAFF. The CDR3 DNA is TGTGCCAGCAGCTTAGGAGAGCAACCGGGGGCTGAAGCTTTCTTT.

This clonotype was observed many times. The DNA of the CDR3 is TGTGCCAGCAGTTCCGGGACCGTAAATCAGCCCCAGCATTTT. Translating it yields CASSSGTVNQPQHF. V gene TRBV12-3 or TRBV12-4 combines with J gene TRBJ1-5; the D gene is possibly TRBD1 (5 bases). CDR3 size: 14 residues. With 4 bases removed from V and 4 bases from J, the gap between germline ends came to 11 bases.

This clonotype was counted at least ten times. The V and J genes are TRBV24-1 and TRBJ2-2, with D unresolved. V gave up 1 base and J gave up 5 bases, with 7 bases separating them. From germline, CDR1 is KGHDR and CDR2 SFDVKD. This CDR3 comprises 14 residues. In DNA, the CDR3 is TGTGCCACCAGTGATTTAAGCGTTACCGGGGAGCTGTTTTTT. This encodes CATSDLSVTGELFF.

The J gene is TRBJ1-3, the V gene TRBV6-6; D may be TRBD1 (5 bases). CDR1 and CDR2 from the germline V gene are MNHNY and SVGAGI (reference sequence). V was trimmed by 0 bases and J by 4 bases, leaving 16 bases between them. The CDR3 is 17 residues long. The CDR3 reads CASSYSPQGQRGNTIYF. CDR3 DNA: TGTGCCAGCAGTTACTCCCCGCAGGGTCAGCGGGGAAACACCATATATTTT.

This clonotype was found a few times. The J gene is TRBJ2-4, the V gene TRBV9; a possible D gene is TRBD1 (5 bases). CDR1 is SGDLS and CDR2 is YYNGEE in the germline V gene. The CDR3 runs 14 residues. V gave up 3 bases and J gave up 8 bases, with 15 bases separating them. The CDR3: CASSALKVGDIQYF. DNA for the CDR3: TGTGCCAGCAGCGCCCTTAAAGTAGGGGACATTCAGTACTTC.

Ten or more counts support this clonotype. The chain employs TRBV14 and TRBJ2-1; 7 bases are a match to TRBD2. The CDR3 is made up of 13 amino acids. From germline, CDR1 is SGHDN and CDR2 FVKESK. V lost 4 bases, J lost 8 bases, and 5 bases stayed unmatched. This chain's CDR3 is CASSPTSVDEQFF. In nucleotides, the CDR3 is TGTGCCAGCAGCCCCACTAGCGTGGATGAGCAGTTCTTC.

Here the CDR3 reads CASSQFRGTDTQYF. The DNA of the CDR3 is TGTGCCAGCAGCCAATTTCGGGGGACAGATACGCAGTATTTT. The gene calls are TRBV14 and TRBJ2-3; maybe TRBD2 (6 bases). The CDR3 consists of 14 residues. The V end lost 2 bases, the J end lost 3 bases, and 9 bases lay between the germline ends. Germline V lookup: CDR1 SGHDN, CDR2 FVKESK.

This clonotype showed up many times. This sequence joins TRBV29-1 and TRBJ2-7, with 10 nucleotides matching TRBD2. Trimming at V came to 4 bases and at J to 2 bases, leaving 5 bases not matched to a gene. Germline V gene sequence: CDR1 SQVTM, CDR2 ANQGSEA. The CDR3 contains 14 residues. CDR3 nucleotides: TGCAGCGTTGGTCGTCTAGCGGGAGCCTACGAGCAGTACTTC. It encodes CSVGRLAGAYEQYF.

This clonotype has ten or more counts. The chain recombines TRBV12-3 or TRBV12-4 with TRBJ2-2; weak D call: TRBD2 (6 bases). The germline V and J ends were trimmed by 3 bases and 4 bases, with 12 bases remaining between them. This CDR3 contains 15 residues. The CDR3 loop reads CASSFSGRGTGELFF. The CDR3 DNA is TGTGCCAGCAGTTTTAGCGGCCGTGGCACCGGGGAGCTGTTTTTT.

CDR3 residues: CASSPPLGLNTEAFF. Here the CDR3 DNA reads TGTGCCAGCAGCCCCCCGTTGGGGCTGAACACTGAAGCTTTCTTT. This rearrangement joins TRBV7-2 to TRBJ1-1, with D possibly TRBD1 on 5 matching bases. V was cut by 5 bases and J by 0 bases, with 13 bases left in between. Per the germline V gene, CDR1 is SGHTA and CDR2 is FQGNSA. CDR3 length equals 15 residues.

This clonotype was recorded many times. This chain connects TRBV20-1 to TRBJ2-1; D remains unclear. V lost 3 bases and J 3 bases, leaving 3 bases between the germline ends. The CDR3 is made up of 11 amino acids. Per germline, CDR1 DFQATT and CDR2 SNEGSKA (reference sequence). In nucleotides, the CDR3 is TGCAGTGCTAGTCTCTACAATGAGCAGTTCTTC. The encoded protein is CSASLYNEQFF.

This clonotype has just one count. The rearrangement joins TRBV28 to TRBJ2-3, with D unclear. The V end was cut by 2 bases, the J end by 0 bases, with 9 bases between. Germline CDR1 reads MDHEN; CDR2 reads SYDVKM. This CDR3 is 15 amino acids long. The CDR3 DNA reads as TGTGCCAGCAGTTTAAGTCGTACTAGCACAGATACGCAGTATTTT. Its translation: CASSLSRTSTDTQYF.

This clonotype was observed a handful of times. The chain links TRBV24-1 to TRBJ2-1; 12 positions match TRBD2. From germline, CDR1 is KGHDR and CDR2 SFDVKD. This CDR3 has 16 amino acids. V was clipped by 4 bases and J by 6 bases; unmatched bases: 6. The CDR3 is CATSDSGLAGFNEQFF. In DNA, the CDR3 is TGTGCCACCAGTGACTCAGGACTAGCGGGGTTCAATGAGCAGTTCTTC.

This clonotype appeared many times. The J gene is TRBJ2-3, the V gene TRBV5-1; 11 positions agree with TRBD2. The J segment lost 1 base and the V segment lost 2 bases, leaving 3 bases of the junction unmatched. Germline V lookup: CDR1 SGHRS, CDR2 YFSETQ. This CDR3 is built from 16 residues. CDR3 in DNA: TGCGCCAGCAGCTTTAGCGGGGGGGCCGGCACAGATACGCAGTATTTT. It is translated as CASSFSGGAGTDTQYF. The full variable domain, in which reference TRBV5-1 and TRBJ2-3 provide the parts outside the CDR3, is KAGVTQTPRYLIKTRGQQVTLSCSPISGHRSVSWYQQTPGQGLQFLFEYFSETQRNKGNFPGRFSGRQFSNSRSEMNVSTLELGDSALYLCASSFSGGAGTDTQYFGPGTRLTVL.

This clonotype has ten or more counts. The chain joins TRBV28 to TRBJ2-5; 9 nucleotides match TRBD1. Germline V gives CDR1 MDHEN, CDR2 SYDVKM. V dropped 5 bases and J dropped 4; count of bases not matched to a gene: 8. The CDR3 runs 15 residues. The CDR3 DNA reads TGTGCCAGCAGTCCACAGGGGGCGTTAAGAGAGACCCAGTACTTC. Translating gives CASSPQGALRETQYF.

This clonotype showed up many times. The CDR3, as DNA: TGTGCCAGCAGTGTCCCTAGGGGTAGCTCCTACAATGAGCAGTTCTTC. It encodes CASSVPRGSSYNEQFF. The chain is built from TRBV12-3 or TRBV12-4 and TRBJ2-1; possible D gene TRBD1, 5 bases. The germline V and J ends were trimmed by 5 bases and 0 bases, with 14 bases remaining between them. The CDR3 is 16 amino acids.

There are a few counts of this clonotype. The chain combines TRBV5-1 with TRBJ1-2; D gene ambiguous. The CDR3 is made up of 15 amino acids. CDR1 is SGHRS and CDR2 is YFSETQ in the germline V gene. V lost 0 bases, J lost 7 bases, and 16 bases lay in between. The CDR3 spells CASSLDGSGMVGYTF. The CDR3 DNA follows: TGCGCCAGCAGCTTGGATGGGTCGGGAATGGTTGGCTACACCTTC.

J is TRBJ2-7 and V is TRBV11-3; TRBD2 aligns across 8 bases. The germline V gene encodes CDR1 SGHNT and CDR2 YENEEA. The CDR3 length is 15 residues. V trimming: 5 bases; J trimming: 5 bases; junction bases outside the gene matches: 11. The CDR3: CASSRGVAGPDEQYF. CDR3 sequence (DNA): TGTGCCAGCAGCCGGGGGGTAGCGGGGCCAGACGAGCAGTACTTC.